The present T cell receptor (beta chain) was sequenced within a study of blood T cell repertoires in COVID-19. Study-wide background: Nucleic acid was either cDNA or gDNA, and it came from T cells, B-cell-depleted T cells, or PBMCs.

Trimming removed 6 bases from V and 1 base from J, with 14 bases in between. Germline loops: CDR1 SGHRS, CDR2 YFSETQ. The CDR3 spans 15 residues. In the authors' workflow: By means of reference gene primer amplification, nucleated cell counts were estimated. Sequenced by immunoSEQ multiplex PCR; TCRdb stores in-frame clones only, minus some. From that table come the V and J calls and clone size; the DNA was used to work out D and trimming. Of approximately 490,000 clones listed, roughly 90% were seen once; the top ten hold roughly 0.7%. Participants were placed into cohorts based on the clinical history they reported. Before being deemed recovered, Cohort 3 donors had two negative PCRs, clearance, or symptom resolution. This clone showed up just once.

The rearrangement uses TRBV5-1 and TRBJ1-3; D not certain. Sequences were obtained from PBMCs or T cells enriched from blood (not recorded which). This clonotype originated in a woman aged 18-29 years who had recovered from COVID-19. The CDR3 coding sequence is TGCGCCAGCACCCCGGACGCGGGGTCTGGAAACACCATATATTTT. Its translation is CASTPDAGSGNTIYF.